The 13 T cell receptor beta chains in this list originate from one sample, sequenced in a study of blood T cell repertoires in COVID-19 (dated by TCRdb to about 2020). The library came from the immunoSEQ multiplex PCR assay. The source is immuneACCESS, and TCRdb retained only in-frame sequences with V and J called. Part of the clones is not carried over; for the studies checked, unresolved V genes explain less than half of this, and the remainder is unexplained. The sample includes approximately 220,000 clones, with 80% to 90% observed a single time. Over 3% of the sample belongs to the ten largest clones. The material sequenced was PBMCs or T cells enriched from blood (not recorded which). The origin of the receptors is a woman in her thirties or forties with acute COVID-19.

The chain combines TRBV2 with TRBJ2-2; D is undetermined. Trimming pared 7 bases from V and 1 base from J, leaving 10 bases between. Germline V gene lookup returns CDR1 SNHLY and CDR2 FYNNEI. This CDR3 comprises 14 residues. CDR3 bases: TGTGCCAGCACGCGTCTATTGAACACCGGGGAGCTGTTTTTT. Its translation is CASTRLLNTGELFF.

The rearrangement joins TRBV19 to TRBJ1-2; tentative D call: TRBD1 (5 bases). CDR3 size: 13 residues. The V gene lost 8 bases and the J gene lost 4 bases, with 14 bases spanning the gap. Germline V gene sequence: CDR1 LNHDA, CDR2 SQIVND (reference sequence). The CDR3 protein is CASAIGVSYGYTF. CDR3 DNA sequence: TGTGCCAGTGCGATAGGGGTTTCCTATGGCTACACCTTC.

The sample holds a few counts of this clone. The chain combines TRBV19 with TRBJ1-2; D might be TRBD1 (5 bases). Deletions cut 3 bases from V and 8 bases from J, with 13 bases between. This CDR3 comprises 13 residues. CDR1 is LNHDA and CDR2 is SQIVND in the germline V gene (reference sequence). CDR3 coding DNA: TGTGCCAGTAGTATCATAGGGGCGGGAGGCTACACCTTC. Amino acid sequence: CASSIIGAGGYTF. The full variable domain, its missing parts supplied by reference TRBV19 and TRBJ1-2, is DGGITQSPKYLFRKEGQNVTLSCEQNLNHDAMYWYRQDPGQGLRLIYYSQIVNDFQKGDIAEGYSVSREKKESFPLTVTSAQKNPTAFYLCASSIIGAGGYTFGSGTRLTVV.

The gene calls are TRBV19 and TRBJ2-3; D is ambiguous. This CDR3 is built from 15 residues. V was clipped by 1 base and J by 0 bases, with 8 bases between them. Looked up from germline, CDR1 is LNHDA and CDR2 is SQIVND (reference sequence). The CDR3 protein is CASSIGGTSTDTQYF. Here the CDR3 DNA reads TGTGCCAGTAGTATAGGCGGAACTAGCACAGATACGCAGTATTTT. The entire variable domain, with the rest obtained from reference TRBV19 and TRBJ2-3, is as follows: DGGITQSPKYLFRKEGQNVTLSCEQNLNHDAMYWYRQDPGQGLRLIYYSQIVNDFQKGDIAEGYSVSREKKESFPLTVTSAQKNPTAFYLCASSIGGTSTDTQYFGPGTRLTVL.

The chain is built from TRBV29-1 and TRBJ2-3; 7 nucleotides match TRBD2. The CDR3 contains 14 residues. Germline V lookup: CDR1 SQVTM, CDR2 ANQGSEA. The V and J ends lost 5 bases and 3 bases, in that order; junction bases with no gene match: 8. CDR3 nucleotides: TGCAGCGTTTCCGGATTGGGAGGGACAGATACGCAGTATTTT. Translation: CSVSGLGGTDTQYF.

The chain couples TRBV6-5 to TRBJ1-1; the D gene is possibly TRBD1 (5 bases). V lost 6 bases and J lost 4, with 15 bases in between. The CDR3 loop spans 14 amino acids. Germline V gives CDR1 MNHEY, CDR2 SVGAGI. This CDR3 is CASRGGIDGTEAFF. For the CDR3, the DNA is TGTGCCAGCAGGGGGGGGATCGATGGCACTGAAGCTTTCTTT.

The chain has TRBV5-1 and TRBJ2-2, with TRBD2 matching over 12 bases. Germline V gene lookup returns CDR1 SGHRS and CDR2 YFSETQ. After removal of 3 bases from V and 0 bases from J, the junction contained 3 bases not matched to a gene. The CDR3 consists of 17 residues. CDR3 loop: CASSWTSGAPNTGELFF. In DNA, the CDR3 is TGCGCCAGCAGCTGGACTAGCGGGGCGCCGAACACCGGGGAGCTGTTTTTT. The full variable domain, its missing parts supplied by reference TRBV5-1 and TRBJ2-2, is KAGVTQTPRYLIKTRGQQVTLSCSPISGHRSVSWYQQTPGQGLQFLFEYFSETQRNKGNFPGRFSGRQFSNSRSEMNVSTLELGDSALYLCASSWTSGAPNTGELFFGEGSRLTVL.

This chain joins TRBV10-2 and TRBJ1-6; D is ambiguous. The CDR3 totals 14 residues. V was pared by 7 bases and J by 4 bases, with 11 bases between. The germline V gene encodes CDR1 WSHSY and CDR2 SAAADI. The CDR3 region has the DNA TGCGCCAGCAAGAAGGCAGGTTATAATTCACCCCTCCACTTT. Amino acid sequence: CASKKAGYNSPLHF.

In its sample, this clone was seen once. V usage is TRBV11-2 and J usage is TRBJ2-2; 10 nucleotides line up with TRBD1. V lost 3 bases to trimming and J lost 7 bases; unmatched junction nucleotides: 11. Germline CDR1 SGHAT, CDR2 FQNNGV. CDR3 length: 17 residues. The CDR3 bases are TGTGCCAGCAGCTTTCGACAGGGGGCGGCGTTTGTCGGGGAGCTGTTTTTT. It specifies CASSFRQGAAFVGELFF.

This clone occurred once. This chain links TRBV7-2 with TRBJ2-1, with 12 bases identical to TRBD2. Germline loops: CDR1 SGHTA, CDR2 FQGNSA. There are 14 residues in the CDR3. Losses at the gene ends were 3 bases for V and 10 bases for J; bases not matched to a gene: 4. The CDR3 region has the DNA TGTGCCAGCAGCTTCCGACTAGCGGGGGAGGAGCAGTTCTTC. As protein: CASSFRLAGEEQFF. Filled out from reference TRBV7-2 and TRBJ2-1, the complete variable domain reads GAGVSQSPSNKVTEKGKDVELRCDPISGHTALYWYRQSLGQGLEFLIYFQGNSAPDKSGLPSDRFSAERTGGSVSTLTIQRTQQEDSAVYLCASSFRLAGEEQFFGPGTRLTVL.

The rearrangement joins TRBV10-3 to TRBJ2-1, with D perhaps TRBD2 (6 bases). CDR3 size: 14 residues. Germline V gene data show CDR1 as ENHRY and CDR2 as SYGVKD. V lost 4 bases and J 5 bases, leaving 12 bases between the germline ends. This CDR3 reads CAISGSSGNNEQFF. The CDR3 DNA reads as TGTGCCATCAGTGGAAGTAGCGGAAACAATGAGCAGTTCTTC.

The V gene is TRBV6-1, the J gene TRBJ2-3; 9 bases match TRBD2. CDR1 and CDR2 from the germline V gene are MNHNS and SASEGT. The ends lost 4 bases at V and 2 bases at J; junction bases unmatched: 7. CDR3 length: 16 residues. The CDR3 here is CASSGFERGDTDTQYF. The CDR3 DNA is TGTGCCAGCAGTGGGTTCGAGCGGGGGGACACAGATACGCAGTATTTT.

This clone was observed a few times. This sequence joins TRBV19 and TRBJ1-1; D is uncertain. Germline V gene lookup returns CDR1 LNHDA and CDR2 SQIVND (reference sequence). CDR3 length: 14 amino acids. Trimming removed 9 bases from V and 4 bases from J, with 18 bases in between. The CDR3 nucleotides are TGTGCCAGCGAAGGACTTCGCCCGAGCACTGAAGCTTTCTTT. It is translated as CASEGLRPSTEAFF.